This TCR beta chain stems from a study of cytomegalovirus exposure and HLA in healthy donors. PCR primers comprised 60 Vbeta and 13 Jbeta primers. Here immunoSEQ multiplex PCR was the method, and the copy in TCRdb shows in-frame clones only, minus some. The top ten hold just under 1% of the sample, which has more than 110,000 clones, roughly 80% seen once. V lost 5 bases and J 7 bases, leaving 18 bases between the germline ends. The germline V gene has CDR1 SGHTA and CDR2 FQGNSA. This CDR3 region has 15 residues. Sequencing was carried out using PBMCs. The TCR comes from a man younger than 30 in good health and CMV-seronegative. The chain has TRBV7-2 and TRBJ2-1; possibly TRBD1 for D (6 bases). The CDR3 loop is CASSVGQIKLNEQFF. For the CDR3, the DNA is TGTGCCAGCAGCGTTGGACAGATTAAACTTAATGAGCAGTTCTTC.